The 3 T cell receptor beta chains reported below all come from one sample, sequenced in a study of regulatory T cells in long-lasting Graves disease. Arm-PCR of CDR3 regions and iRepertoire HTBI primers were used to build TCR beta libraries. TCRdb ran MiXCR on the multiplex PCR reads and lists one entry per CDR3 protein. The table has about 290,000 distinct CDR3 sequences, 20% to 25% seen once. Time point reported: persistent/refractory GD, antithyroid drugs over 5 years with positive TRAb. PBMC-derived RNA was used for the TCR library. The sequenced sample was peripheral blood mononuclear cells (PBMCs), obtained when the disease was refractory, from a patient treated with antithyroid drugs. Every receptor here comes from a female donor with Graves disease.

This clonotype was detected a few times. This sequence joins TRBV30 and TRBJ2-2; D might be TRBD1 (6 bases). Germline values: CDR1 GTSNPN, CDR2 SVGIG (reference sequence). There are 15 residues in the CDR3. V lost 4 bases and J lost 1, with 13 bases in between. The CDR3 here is CAWKPRGMNTGELFF. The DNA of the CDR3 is TGTGCCTGGAAGCCGAGGGGGATGAACACCGGGGAGCTGTTTTTT. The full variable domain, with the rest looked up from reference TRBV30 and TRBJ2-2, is SQTIHQWPATLVQPVGSPLSLECTVEGTSNPNLYWYRQAAGRGLQLLFYSVGIGQISSEVPQNLSASRPQDRQFILSSKKLLLSDSGFYLCAWKPRGMNTGELFFGEGSRLTVL.

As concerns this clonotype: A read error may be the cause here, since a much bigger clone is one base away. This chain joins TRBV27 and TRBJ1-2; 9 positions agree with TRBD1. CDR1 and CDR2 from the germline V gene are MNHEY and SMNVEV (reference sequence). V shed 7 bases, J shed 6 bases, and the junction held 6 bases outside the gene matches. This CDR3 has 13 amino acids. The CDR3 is CASIPQGADGYTF. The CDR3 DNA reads TGTGCCAGCATTCCACAGGGGGCGGATGGCTACACCTTC.

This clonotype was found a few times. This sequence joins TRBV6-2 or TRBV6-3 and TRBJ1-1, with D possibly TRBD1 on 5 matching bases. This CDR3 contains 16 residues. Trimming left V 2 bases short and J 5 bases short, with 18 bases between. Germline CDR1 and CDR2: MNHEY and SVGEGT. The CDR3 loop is CASSYLPGGVETEAFF. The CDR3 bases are TGTGCCAGCAGTTACCTGCCCGGGGGGGTAGAGACTGAAGCTTTCTTT.